Below are 29 T cell receptor beta chains sequenced from a single sample in a study of OX40 agonist ivuxolimab in advanced cancers. Data came from immunoSEQ multiplex PCR; TCRdb stores just in-frame clones and leaves some out. Of approximately 25,000 clones listed, around three quarters were seen once; the top ten hold around 13%. Material: CD4+ or CD8+ T cells sorted from blood, obtained in a trial of the OX40 agonist ivuxolimab. All receptors derive from an adult with an advanced solid tumor such as melanoma, head and neck, liver or kidney cancer.

The chain carries TRBV5-6 and TRBJ1-2; 9 bases line up with TRBD1. Trimming at V came to 0 bases and at J to 8 bases, leaving 8 bases not matched to a gene. The germline CDR1 and CDR2 sequences are SGHDT and YYEEEE. This CDR3 contains 15 residues. The CDR3 here is CASSLEDRGLGGYTF. DNA for the CDR3: TGTGCCAGCAGCTTGGAGGACAGGGGTCTAGGGGGCTACACCTTC.

Relative to its sample, this clone is medium-sized. An end of the junction does not agree with germline; a read error may underlie this. The J gene is TRBJ1-6, the V gene TRBV27, with no clear D. Germline CDR1 reads MNHEY; CDR2 reads SMNVEV (reference sequence). The CDR3 spans 14 residues. CDR3 sequence reads: CASSTDLYDSPLHF. CDR3 sequence (DNA): TGTGCCAGCAGTACGGACCTCTATGATTCACCCCTCCACTTT.

V gene TRBV7-9 combines with J gene TRBJ2-5; D is possibly TRBD1 (6 bases). The DNA end is more similar to TRBJ2-7, so the J call may be wrong. CDR1 is SEHNR and CDR2 is FQNEAQ in the germline V gene (reference sequence). The CDR3 has 14 residues. As DNA, the CDR3 is TGTGCCAGCAGCTCATACAGGGACTCCTACGAGCAGTACTTC. Translation: CASSSYRDSYEQYF.

This clone was seen once. V gene TRBV5-4 combines with J gene TRBJ2-7; weak D call: TRBD1 (6 bases). This CDR3 is built from 14 residues. V was cut by 3 bases and J by 4 bases, with 14 bases left in between. Per the germline V gene, CDR1 is SGHNT and CDR2 is YYREEE (reference sequence). The CDR3 reads CASSSRLTGYEQYF. CDR3 bases: TGTGCCAGCAGCTCCCGATTAACAGGGTACGAGCAGTACTTC.

This sequence joins TRBV12-5 and TRBJ2-2; D possibly uses TRBD1 or TRBD2 (5 bases each). V was cut by 10 bases and J by 2 bases, with 20 bases left in between. CDR3 size: 16 residues. CDR1 is LGHNT and CDR2 is FRNRAP in the germline V gene. CDR3 region: CAINSAGRVNTGELFF. CDR3 coding DNA: TGTGCTATAAACTCGGCGGGCAGGGTAAACACCGGGGAGCTGTTTTTT.

The chain's CDR3 is CASKGQNSYEQYF. As DNA, the CDR3 is TGTGCCAGCAAGGGACAGAACTCCTACGAGCAGTACTTC. The gene calls are TRBV28 and TRBJ2-7; 7 bases agree with TRBD1. J lost 0 bases, V lost 7 bases, and 3 bases had no gene match. Germline V CDR1 and CDR2: MDHEN, SYDVKM. This CDR3 contains 13 residues.

This clone was found once. V gene TRBV28 combines with J gene TRBJ2-1; tentatively, D is TRBD1 (6 bases). The V gene's germline CDR1 is MDHEN and CDR2 SYDVKM. V lost 6 bases and J 10 bases, leaving 13 bases between the germline ends. The CDR3 runs to 12 residues. The CDR3 coding sequence is TGTGCCAGCAGCTACCCCGGGACAGAGCAGTTCTTC. It translates to CASSYPGTEQFF.

This clone was seen once. The rearrangement links TRBV5-1 to TRBJ1-1; the match to TRBD1 covers 9 bases. V lost 4 bases, J lost 4 bases, and 11 bases stayed unmatched. This CDR3 is built from 16 residues. Germline V gene sequence: CDR1 SGHRS, CDR2 YFSETQ. CDR3 coding DNA: TGCGCCAGCAGCCCACTGGAAACAGGGGGCGTCACTGAAGCTTTCTTT. Its protein is CASSPLETGGVTEAFF. Supplemented by reference TRBV5-1 and TRBJ1-1, the full variable domain reads KAGVTQTPRYLIKTRGQQVTLSCSPISGHRSVSWYQQTPGQGLQFLFEYFSETQRNKGNFPGRFSGRQFSNSRSEMNVSTLELGDSALYLCASSPLETGGVTEAFFGQGTRLTVV.

V usage is TRBV7-2 and J usage is TRBJ2-7, with TRBD1 matching over 12 bases. Trimming took 6 bases from V and 5 from J; bases not matched to a gene: 5. The germline CDR1 and CDR2 sequences are SGHTA and FQGNSA. CDR3 length: 14 amino acids. The CDR3 region is CASSLGTGGHEQYF. In nucleotides, the CDR3 is TGTGCCAGCAGTTTGGGGACAGGGGGCCACGAGCAGTACTTC. Together with reference TRBV7-2 and TRBJ2-7, the CDR3 gives the full variable domain: GAGVSQSPSNKVTEKGKDVELRCDPISGHTALYWYRQSLGQGLEFLIYFQGNSAPDKSGLPSDRFSAERTGGSVSTLTIQRTQQEDSAVYLCASSLGTGGHEQYFGPGTRLTVT.

A note on this clone: At one end, the junction sequence differs from germline, possibly due to a read error. The chain uses TRBV7-9 and TRBJ2-4, with TRBD2 as a possible D gene (5 bases). The CDR3 covers 16 residues. CDR1 is SEHNR and CDR2 is FQNEAQ in the germline V gene (reference sequence). This CDR3 reads CASSLASGVAKNIQYF. As DNA, the CDR3 is TGTGCCAGCAGCCTAGCATCTGGGGTAGCCAAAAACATTCAGTACTTC.

In DNA form, the CDR3 reads TGTGCCAGCAGCTCATACAACAGGGTAGGGGAGACCCAGTACTTC. Its translation is CASSSYNRVGETQYF. The V call is TRBV7-6, the J call TRBJ2-5; D might be TRBD1 (6 bases). The CDR3 consists of 15 residues. The V gene lost 4 bases and the J gene lost 5 bases, with 17 bases spanning the gap. Germline CDR1 and CDR2: SGHVS and FNYEAQ.

The rearrangement joins TRBV7-7 to TRBJ2-7, with 10 bases that match TRBD2. J lost 0 bases, V lost 3 bases, and 8 bases had no gene match. The CDR3 consists of 17 residues. CDR1 is SSHAT and CDR2 is FNYEAQ in the germline V gene (reference sequence). This chain's CDR3 is CASSLGGLAVSSYEQYF. The DNA of the CDR3 is TGTGCCAGCAGCTTGGGAGGACTAGCGGTAAGCTCCTACGAGCAGTACTTC.

The chain is built from TRBV6-5 and TRBJ1-5; TRBD1 matches at 7 bases. With 5 bases clipped from V and 7 bases from J, the junction kept 8 bases outside the gene matches. Per germline, CDR1 MNHEY and CDR2 SVGAGI. The CDR3 consists of 14 residues. CDR3 sequence reads: CASSDGQVAQPQHF. In nucleotides, the CDR3 is TGTGCCAGCAGTGACGGACAGGTCGCACAGCCCCAGCATTTT.

V and J are TRBV10-1 and TRBJ2-5; 9 bases match TRBD2. J gave up 5 bases and V 2 bases, and 9 bases lay outside the gene matches. Germline assignment: CDR1 WNHNN and CDR2 SYGVQD (reference sequence). The CDR3 contains 16 residues. CDR3 nucleotides: TGCGCCAGCAGTGAGAGGAGCGGGGGGCTGGGGGAGACCCAGTACTTC. Its translation: CASSERSGGLGETQYF.

Sample share makes this clone medium-sized. This rearrangement joins TRBV7-3 to TRBJ2-7; no clear D. CDR1 and CDR2 from the germline V gene are SGHTA and FQGTGA. This CDR3 contains 14 residues. With 2 bases removed from V and 0 bases from J, the gap between germline ends came to 8 bases. This chain's CDR3 is CASSLGPSSYEQYF. CDR3 nucleotide sequence: TGTGCCAGCAGCTTAGGTCCCAGCTCCTACGAGCAGTACTTC.

This chain joins TRBV6-5 and TRBJ1-2; D is unresolved. The CDR3 runs to 15 residues. Germline CDR1 and CDR2: MNHEY and SVGAGI. Trimming took off 4 bases at V and 2 bases at J, with 14 bases between the two ends. CDR3 sequence reads: CASSSPGSGNYGYTF. The DNA of the CDR3 is TGTGCCAGCAGTTCCCCCGGGTCGGGAAACTATGGCTACACCTTC.

The chain uses TRBV5-6 and TRBJ2-4; a weak D match, TRBD1 (6 bases). There are 14 residues in the CDR3. V lost 1 base and J 5 bases, leaving 10 bases between the germline ends. Germline CDR1 and CDR2: SGHDT and YYEEEE. CDR3 nucleotides: TGTGCCAGCAGCTTGTGGTCAGGGGAAAACATTCAGTACTTC. It specifies CASSLWSGENIQYF.

This sequence joins TRBV5-4 and TRBJ2-3; D call uncertain. Germline V CDR1 and CDR2: SGHNT, YYREEE (reference sequence). Trimming took off 2 bases at V and 3 bases at J, with 7 bases between the two ends. The CDR3 runs to 13 residues. This CDR3 is CASSLRETDTQYF. The CDR3 coding sequence is TGTGCCAGCAGCTTAAGAGAGACAGATACGCAGTATTTT.

This clone has more than one count but fewer than ten. The chain recombines TRBV6-4 with TRBJ1-6, with no clear D. V shed 4 bases and J shed 7 bases, with 11 bases lying between them. This CDR3 spans 14 amino acids. Germline CDR1 MRHNA, CDR2 SNTAGT. CDR3 bases: TGTGCCAGCAGTGCGAATTCGGAGAATTCACCCCTCCACTTT. Encoded protein: CASSANSENSPLHF.

This clone was detected only a few times. The chain carries TRBV11-2 and TRBJ2-2; D gene unclear. Germline CDR1 reads SGHAT; CDR2 reads FQNNGV. This CDR3 has 11 residues. Trimming took 3 bases from V and 5 from J, leaving 1 base between them. The CDR3 sequence: CASSFTGELFF. The CDR3 DNA is TGTGCCAGCAGCTTTACCGGGGAGCTGTTTTTT.

The chain joins TRBV2 to TRBJ2-5; D is uncertain. CDR1 and CDR2 (germline): SNHLY, FYNNEI. V dropped 1 base and J dropped 6 bases, with 0 bases sitting between them. This CDR3 spans 10 amino acids. The CDR3 spells CASSEETQYF. CDR3 sequence (DNA): TGTGCCAGCAGTGAAGAGACCCAGTACTTC. The whole variable domain, filled in from reference TRBV2 and TRBJ2-5, reads EPEVTQTPSHQVTQMGQEVILRCVPISNHLYFYWYRQILGQKVEFLVSFYNNEISEKSEIFDDQFSVERPDGSNFTLKIRSTKLEDSAMYFCASSEETQYFGPGTRLLVL.

The gene calls are TRBV5-1 and TRBJ2-1; 9 bases match TRBD1. This CDR3 spans 15 amino acids. In germline, CDR1 is SGHRS, CDR2 YFSETQ. Trimming at V came to 4 bases and at J to 9 bases, leaving 11 bases not matched to a gene. CDR3 nucleotide sequence: TGCGCCAGCAGCCTGGGGGACAGGGCTACGGGTGAGCAGTTCTTC. Translation gives CASSLGDRATGEQFF.

This rearrangement joins TRBV5-1 to TRBJ2-5; TRBD1 aligns across 7 bases. Germline lookup yields CDR1 SGHRS and CDR2 YFSETQ. This CDR3 is 15 amino acids long. V was pared by 0 bases and J by 4 bases, with 6 bases of the junction left unmatched. CDR3 sequence reads: CASSLGPGQLETQYF. DNA for the CDR3: TGCGCCAGCAGCTTGGGACCGGGACAGCTAGAGACCCAGTACTTC. Full variable domain (missing parts from reference TRBV5-1 and TRBJ2-5): KAGVTQTPRYLIKTRGQQVTLSCSPISGHRSVSWYQQTPGQGLQFLFEYFSETQRNKGNFPGRFSGRQFSNSRSEMNVSTLELGDSALYLCASSLGPGQLETQYFGPGTRLLVL.

This clone occurred a few times. The rearrangement links TRBV29-1 to TRBJ2-3; D is ambiguous. The CDR3 has 15 residues. CDR1 and CDR2 from the germline V gene are SQVTM and ANQGSEA. V lost 1 base and J 2 bases, leaving 13 bases between the germline ends. The CDR3, as DNA: TGCAGCGTTGAAGGATCCATCGACAACACAGATACGCAGTATTTT. It encodes CSVEGSIDNTDTQYF.

This clone was counted only a few times. This chain links TRBV5-1 with TRBJ1-2; D is uncertain. The CDR3 sequence is 15 residues long. V shed 0 bases and J shed 6 bases, with 15 bases lying between them. Germline V gene sequence: CDR1 SGHRS, CDR2 YFSETQ. The CDR3 sequence: CASSLAQVVGDGYTF. CDR3 in DNA: TGCGCCAGCAGCTTGGCCCAGGTTGTTGGAGATGGCTACACCTTC.

The genes are TRBV10-3 and TRBJ2-7, with 8 bases aligning to TRBD1. V was pared by 10 bases and J by 1 base, with 9 bases of the junction left unmatched. This CDR3 has 14 amino acids. CDR1 and CDR2 (germline): ENHRY, SYGVKD. The CDR3 is CATTGQGASYEQYF. The DNA of the CDR3 is TGTGCCACCACCGGACAGGGTGCTTCCTACGAGCAGTACTTC.

This clone was picked up a small number of times. Here the CDR3 reads CASSPEGRDTEAFF. CDR3 nucleotides: TGTGCCAGCAGTCCCGAGGGACGGGACACTGAAGCTTTCTTT. The rearrangement uses TRBV6-5 and TRBJ1-1; D is perhaps TRBD1 (5 bases). The germline V gene encodes CDR1 MNHEY and CDR2 SVGAGI. The V and J ends lost 5 bases and 3 bases respectively, with 13 bases between them. The CDR3 extends over 14 amino acids.

V and J are TRBV5-4 and TRBJ2-3; 8 nucleotides agree with TRBD2. The CDR3 runs 17 residues. J was trimmed by 0 bases and V by 4 bases; bases with no gene match: 10. Germline CDR1 SGHNT, CDR2 YYREEE (reference sequence). As DNA, the CDR3 is TGTGCCAGCAGCCCGGGGGGGCGTCCAACTAGCACAGATACGCAGTATTTT. Its translation is CASSPGGRPTSTDTQYF.

The V gene is TRBV28, the J gene TRBJ2-1, with D possibly called TRBD1 or TRBD2 (5 bases each). V lost 7 bases, J lost 4 bases, and 14 bases lay in between. The length of the CDR3 is 14 residues. Germline CDR1 MDHEN, CDR2 SYDVKM. For the CDR3, the DNA is TGTGCCAGCAAGGGGACGAGACCTTACAATGAGCAGTTCTTC. The encoded protein is CASKGTRPYNEQFF.